This TCR beta chain was identified during a study of cytomegalovirus exposure and HLA in healthy donors. A multiplex PCR was run with 60 Vbeta primers and 13 Jbeta primers. Here immunoSEQ multiplex PCR was the method, and the copy in TCRdb shows in-frame clones only, minus some. The data hold approximately 200,000 clones, with about 79% observed a single time. Points on this clone: Its target is not known.

Study-level points and caveats: Listed as cytomegalovirus-associated were approximately 160 TCR beta chains. Among donors in an Asian-associated ancestry cluster, a later analysis reportedly found fewer N-insertions than the roughly 610-donor mean.

The CDR3 runs to 13 residues. V lost 2 bases and J lost 0, with 8 bases in between. CDR1 is GTSNPN, CDR2 SVGIG, per germline (reference sequence). The donors gave bone marrow, and they were healthy. The sequence derives from a boy aged 2-9 years in good health and CMV-seronegative. J is TRBJ2-7 and V is TRBV30; D may be TRBD2 (6 bases). Sequences were obtained from PBMCs. CDR3 nucleotide sequence: TGTGCCTGGAGTCGGGGAGGCTCCTACGAGCAGTACTTC. Protein product: CAWSRGGSYEQYF.